The 26 T cell receptor beta chains below were found in one sample sequenced in a study of CD8+ T cells in alopecia areata. cDNA serving as the sequencing template came from extracted, reverse transcribed RNA. Using immunoSEQ multiplex PCR, the repertoire was profiled, and TCRdb retains in-frame clones only, with some absent. Found here are approximately 150,000 clones, just over 65% of them singletons; the top ten hold 9.5% to 12%. Sequencing was performed on CD8+ T cells sorted from blood, taken at week 0. These receptors all come from a human donor with alopecia areata.

This chain joins TRBV23-1 and TRBJ1-2; D gene unclear. TRBV23-1 qualifies as an ORF whose function is uncertain. The V end was cut by 3 bases, the J end by 6 bases, with 17 bases between. CDR3 length: 15 residues. The CDR3 coding sequence is TGCGCCAGCAGTCACAGGTTCTCCCAGCTACATGGCTACACCTTC. Translation: CASSHRFSQLHGYTF.

V is TRBV14 and J is TRBJ2-4; the D is unclear. The germline V gene has CDR1 SGHDN and CDR2 FVKESK. The CDR3 has 11 amino acids. The ends were cut back, 0 bases at V and 8 bases at J, with 2 bases in the middle. The CDR3 DNA follows: TGTGCCAGCAGCCAAGAGGACATTCAGTACTTC. Its translation: CASSQEDIQYF.

In this sample, this clone turned up a few times. The CDR3 protein is CASSSPGTGSKEQYF. The CDR3 DNA follows: TGTGCCAGCAGCTCCCCCGGGACAGGGTCGAAGGAGCAGTACTTC. The rearrangement links TRBV7-9 to TRBJ2-7, with 9 bases aligning to TRBD1. The CDR3 extends over 15 amino acids. The trim removed 4 bases at V and 7 bases at J, leaving 11 bases unmatched. The V gene's germline CDR1 is SEHNR and CDR2 FQNEAQ (reference sequence).

The chain carries TRBV19 and TRBJ1-2; D possibly corresponds to TRBD1 (6 bases). In germline, CDR1 is LNHDA, CDR2 SQIVND (reference sequence). The CDR3 extends over 13 amino acids. Trimming shortened V by 7 bases and J by 3 bases, and 12 bases separated the two germline ends. CDR3 sequence reads: CASMGATYYGYTF. The CDR3 coding sequence is TGTGCCAGTATGGGGGCCACCTACTATGGCTACACCTTC.

There are a few counts of this clone. The chain couples TRBV13 to TRBJ2-1; the D gene is possibly TRBD1 (6 bases). CDR3 length: 13 residues. The V gene lost 5 bases and the J gene lost 15 bases, with 20 bases spanning the gap. CDR1 is PRHDT, CDR2 FYEKMQ, per germline (reference sequence). The CDR3 sequence is CASSPLPGQGGFF. The CDR3 DNA sequence: TGTGCCAGCAGCCCGCTCCCGGGACAAGGTGGGTTCTTC.

The rearrangement links TRBV7-3 to TRBJ2-6; D gene unclear. Germline V gives CDR1 SGHTA, CDR2 FQGTGA. Between the trimmed V and J ends, which lost 3 bases and 1 base, there was a span of 4 bases. The CDR3 length is 14 residues. The CDR3: CASSFESGANVLTF. The CDR3 DNA sequence: TGTGCCAGCAGCTTTGAGTCTGGGGCCAACGTCCTGACTTTC.

This clone came up once. The chain joins TRBV29-1 to TRBJ2-1; no clear D. CDR3 length: 13 amino acids. Germline loops: CDR1 SQVTM, CDR2 ANQGSEA. V lost 3 bases and J lost 8, with 14 bases in between. The CDR3 sequence: CSVESPARDEQFF. CDR3 coding DNA: TGCAGCGTTGAGTCCCCAGCTCGCGATGAGCAGTTCTTC.

The V gene is TRBV29-1, the J gene TRBJ1-1; 7 bases fit TRBD1. CDR1 is SQVTM, CDR2 ANQGSEA, per germline. CDR3 length: 18 amino acids. Losses at the gene ends were 6 bases for V and 0 bases for J; bases not matched to a gene: 19. CDR3 amino acids: CSVWGVVVTGEVNTEAFF. The CDR3 bases are TGCAGCGTGTGGGGGGTTGTGGTTACAGGGGAAGTGAACACTGAAGCTTTCTTT.

The V and J genes are TRBV4-1 and TRBJ1-2; no reliable D call. The V and J ends lost 0 bases and 9 bases respectively, with 8 bases between them. The CDR3 contains 12 residues. CDR1 MGHRA and CDR2 YSYEKL come from the germline V gene. CDR3 bases: TGCGCCAGCAGCCAAGATTTGAGTCGCTACACCTTC. Its protein is CASSQDLSRYTF.

The CDR3, as DNA: TGTGCCACCAGCAGGCCGGCGGGGGGGAGCACCGGGGAGCTGTTTTTT. This gives the protein CATSRPAGGSTGELFF. The rearrangement uses TRBV15 and TRBJ2-2, with 9 bases that match TRBD2. The germline CDR1 and CDR2 sequences are LNHNV and YYDKDF (reference sequence). The CDR3 is 16 amino acids. With 3 bases clipped from V and 4 bases from J, the junction kept 6 bases outside the gene matches.

This chain connects TRBV13 to TRBJ2-1; D gene uncertain. Trimming took off 6 bases at V and 8 bases at J, with 8 bases between the two ends. CDR1 and CDR2 (germline): PRHDT, FYEKMQ (reference sequence). This CDR3 has 11 amino acids. CDR3 in DNA: TGTGCCAGCAGTTTCAGAGATGAGCAGTTCTTC. Protein: CASSFRDEQFF. The variable domain in full, completed from reference TRBV13 and TRBJ2-1, reads AAGVIQSPRHLIKEKRETATLKCYPIPRHDTVYWYQQGPGQDPQFLISFYEKMQSDKGSIPDRFSAQQFSDYHSELNMSSLELGDSALYFCASSFRDEQFFGPGTRLTVL.

The chain recombines TRBV15 with TRBJ1-2, with a possible D match to TRBD1 (6 bases). Trimming cost V 1 base and J 6 bases, with 9 bases left between them. The CDR3 runs to 13 residues. Germline V gene sequence: CDR1 LNHNV, CDR2 YYDKDF (reference sequence). The CDR3 is CATSRVDRNGYTF. The CDR3 DNA reads TGTGCCACCAGCAGAGTCGACAGGAATGGCTACACCTTC.

This chain uses TRBV29-1 with TRBJ1-2, with 7 bases matching TRBD1. Germline lookup yields CDR1 SQVTM and CDR2 ANQGSEA. CDR3 length: 15 amino acids. The V and J ends lost 3 bases and 4 bases, in that order; junction bases with no gene match: 11. The CDR3 spells CSVDSKGAEGYGYTF. CDR3 nucleotide sequence: TGCAGCGTTGATAGTAAGGGGGCAGAAGGCTATGGCTACACCTTC.

The V and J genes are TRBV7-9 and TRBJ1-5; D gene uncertain. Germline CDR1 and CDR2: SEHNR and FQNEAQ (reference sequence). V shed 4 bases and J shed 6 bases, with 7 bases lying between them. The CDR3 covers 12 residues. CDR3 DNA: TGTGCCAGCAGCTACTACGGTCAGCCCCAGCATTTT. Its protein product is CASSYYGQPQHF.

Notes on this clone: Other nucleotide sequences from this sample produce the same CDR3. The CDR3 DNA reads TGCGCCAGCAGCCACGGGACGGGCGACACTGAAGCTTTCTTT. This codes for CASSHGTGDTEAFF. V usage is TRBV4-1 and J usage is TRBJ1-1; tentative D call: TRBD1 (5 bases). The CDR3 has 14 residues. V lost 3 bases, J lost 3 bases, and 11 bases lay in between. The germline V gene encodes CDR1 MGHRA and CDR2 YSYEKL.

The rearrangement uses TRBV7-8 and TRBJ2-1; the D is unclear. CDR1 SGHVS and CDR2 FQNEAQ come from the germline V gene. Between the trimmed V and J ends, which lost 0 bases and 2 bases, there was a span of 8 bases. The CDR3 runs 15 residues. CDR3 coding DNA: TGTGCCAGCAGCTTAGCAAGGGTTACCTACAATGAGCAGTTCTTC. Translating gives CASSLARVTYNEQFF.

This CDR3 reads CASSMGYTEAFF. The CDR3 DNA is TGTGCCAGTAGTATGGGGTACACTGAAGCTTTCTTT. The V call is TRBV19, the J call TRBJ1-1, with D unclear. Germline V gene lookup returns CDR1 LNHDA and CDR2 SQIVND (reference sequence). The V and J ends lost 3 bases and 3 bases respectively, with 5 bases between them. CDR3 length: 12 residues. Filled out from reference TRBV19 and TRBJ1-1, the complete variable domain reads DGGITQSPKYLFRKEGQNVTLSCEQNLNHDAMYWYRQDPGQGLRLIYYSQIVNDFQKGDIAEGYSVSREKKESFPLTVTSAQKNPTAFYLCASSMGYTEAFFGQGTRLTVV.

The V and J genes are TRBV25-1 and TRBJ1-1; D perhaps matches TRBD1 (5 bases). The V gene's germline CDR1 is MGHDK and CDR2 SYGVNS. The CDR3 is made up of 11 amino acids. Trimming shortened V by 6 bases and J by 4 bases, and 6 bases separated the two germline ends. The CDR3 sequence is CASRRGTEAFF. The CDR3 region has the DNA TGTGCCAGCAGGAGGGGCACTGAAGCTTTCTTT.

A note on this clone: One end of the junction varies from germline; a read error may be responsible. The CDR3 reads CSVAKVDTEELFF. CDR3 nucleotides: TGCAGCGTTGCCAAGGTGGACACCGAGGAGCTGTTTTTT. The V and J genes are TRBV29-1 and TRBJ2-2, with D maybe TRBD1 (5 bases). Germline CDR1 reads SQVTM; CDR2 reads ANQGSEA. The CDR3 consists of 13 residues.

This clone has a single count. This chain connects TRBV5-6 to TRBJ2-7; D call uncertain. Germline V gene lookup returns CDR1 SGHDT and CDR2 YYEEEE. V lost 5 bases to trimming and J lost 0 bases, with 6 bases between them. The CDR3 has 12 residues. The CDR3 region is CASRRNSYEQYF. The DNA of the CDR3 is TGTGCCAGCAGAAGGAACTCCTACGAGCAGTACTTC. Together with reference TRBV5-6 and TRBJ2-7, the CDR3 gives the full variable domain: DAGVTQSPTHLIKTRGQQVTLRCSPKSGHDTVSWYQQALGQGPQFIFQYYEEEERQRGNFPDRFSGHQFPNYSSELNVNALLLGDSALYLCASRRNSYEQYFGPGTRLTVT.

The chain employs TRBV5-1 and TRBJ2-2; 7 positions agree with TRBD1. The CDR3 totals 15 residues. The V gene's germline CDR1 is SGHRS and CDR2 YFSETQ. V dropped 0 bases and J dropped 5; count of bases not matched to a gene: 4. CDR3 sequence reads: CASSLDRGRTGELFF. CDR3 DNA: TGCGCCAGCAGCTTGGACAGGGGACGAACCGGGGAGCTGTTTTTT.

In nucleotides, the CDR3 is TGTGCCATTGCTCCCGAGTCCTACGAGCAGTACTTC. Protein product: CAIAPESYEQYF. V is TRBV10-3 and J is TRBJ2-7; D ambiguous. The CDR3 totals 12 residues. V lost 9 bases and J 1 base, leaving 10 bases between the germline ends. Germline values: CDR1 ENHRY, CDR2 SYGVKD.

This clone was detected only once. The J gene is TRBJ1-2, the V gene TRBV7-8; D unresolved. The CDR3 spans 14 residues. Germline V CDR1 and CDR2: SGHVS, FQNEAQ. The V and J ends lost 1 base and 4 bases respectively, with 10 bases between them. This CDR3 is CASSLGRVAYGYTF. DNA of the CDR3: TGTGCCAGCAGCTTAGGGCGGGTGGCCTATGGCTACACCTTC. Full variable domain (rest looked up from reference TRBV7-8 and TRBJ1-2): GAGVSQSPRYKVAKRGQDVALRCDPISGHVSLFWYQQALGQGPEFLTYFQNEAQLDKSGLPSDRFFAERPEGSVSTLKIQRTQQEDSAVYLCASSLGRVAYGYTFGSGTRLTVV.

This sequence joins TRBV13 and TRBJ2-2; D not resolved. The CDR3 is made up of 12 amino acids. The germline gives CDR1 PRHDT, CDR2 FYEKMQ (reference sequence). V lost 4 bases and J 7 bases, leaving 7 bases between the germline ends. CDR3 DNA: TGTGCCAGCAGCTCCCTGGGCGGGGAGCTGTTTTTT. It codes for CASSSLGGELFF.

This clone appeared once. This chain uses TRBV7-2 with TRBJ2-7, with D unclear. This CDR3 has 14 amino acids. Between the trimmed V and J ends, which lost 0 bases and 0 bases, there was a span of 6 bases. Germline loops: CDR1 SGHTA, CDR2 FQGNSA. CDR3 loop: CASSLAGDSYEQYF. The CDR3 DNA is TGTGCCAGCAGCTTAGCGGGTGACTCCTACGAGCAGTACTTC.

The chain recombines TRBV25-1 with TRBJ2-7; no clear D gene. This CDR3 has 11 amino acids. Trimming cost V 3 bases and J 12 bases, with 12 bases left between them. Germline assignment: CDR1 MGHDK and CDR2 SYGVNS. The CDR3 spells CASSEGKGRYF. The CDR3 nucleotides are TGTGCCAGCAGTGAGGGTAAGGGTCGGTACTTC.